Presented here are 22 T cell receptor beta chains from one specimen sequenced in a study of cytomegalovirus exposure and HLA in healthy donors. The PCR was carried out with 60 Vbeta primers and 13 Jbeta primers. Sequencing used immunoSEQ multiplex PCR; TCRdb keeps in-frame clones, though not all of them. The sample records 85,000 to 100,000 clones, around three quarters being singletons. Source material: PBMCs. The receptors were gathered from a male donor in good health and CMV-seropositive.

The chain has TRBV4-2 and TRBJ2-1, with 7 positions matching TRBD2. The CDR3 has 16 amino acids. The germline V gene has CDR1 LGHNA and CDR2 YNFKEQ. The V segment lost 0 bases and the J segment 1 base; nucleotides outside the gene matches: 3. CDR3 nucleotide sequence: TGTGCCAGCAGCCAAGATCAGGGACTATCCTACAATGAGCAGTTCTTC. Translating it yields CASSQDQGLSYNEQFF.

Only one count was recorded for this clone. V and J are TRBV6-4 and TRBJ2-3, with 8 bases fitting TRBD1. V trimming: 5 bases; J trimming: 2 bases; junction bases outside the gene matches: 9. The CDR3 contains 16 residues. Germline CDR1 reads MRHNA; CDR2 reads SNTAGT. In DNA form, the CDR3 reads TGTGCCAGCAGTCCCGGACAGGGATGGTCCACAGATACGCAGTATTTT. Its protein product is CASSPGQGWSTDTQYF.

The chain employs TRBV7-9 and TRBJ1-6; D uncertain. This CDR3 has 15 amino acids. Looked up from germline, CDR1 is SEHNR and CDR2 is FQNEAQ (reference sequence). The V end was cut by 2 bases, the J end by 0 bases, with 5 bases between. CDR3 amino acids: CASSLTSSYNSPLHF. The CDR3 DNA reads TGTGCCAGCAGCTTAACCAGCTCCTATAATTCACCCCTCCACTTT.

The J gene is TRBJ1-5, the V gene TRBV6-5; 8 bases align to TRBD1. The germline gives CDR1 MNHEY, CDR2 SVGAGI. This CDR3 is built from 13 residues. J gave up 7 bases and V 2 bases, and 1 base lay outside the gene matches. The CDR3 DNA reads as TGTGCCAGCAGTTACGACAGGGGCCAGCCCCAGCATTTT. It yields the protein CASSYDRGQPQHF.

This clone has a single count. This chain connects TRBV30 to TRBJ1-4; D possibly corresponds to TRBD1 (6 bases). Between the trimmed V and J ends, which lost 0 bases and 7 bases, there was a span of 12 bases. Germline-derived CDR1 and CDR2 are GTSNPN and SVGIG (reference sequence). The CDR3 loop spans 14 amino acids. The CDR3 DNA sequence: TGTGCCTGGAGTGTACAGGGTACGGCTGAAAAACTGTTTTTT. Amino acid sequence: CAWSVQGTAEKLFF. Filled out from reference TRBV30 and TRBJ1-4, the complete variable domain reads SQTIHQWPATLVQPVGSPLSLECTVEGTSNPNLYWYRQAAGRGLQLLFYSVGIGQISSEVPQNLSASRPQDRQFILSSKKLLLSDSGFYLCAWSVQGTAEKLFFGSGTQLSVL.

The chain joins TRBV25-1 to TRBJ1-2; 8 bases agree with TRBD1. Per the germline V gene, CDR1 is MGHDK and CDR2 is SYGVNS. Unmatched junction bases numbered 9, after V lost 1 base and J lost 8 bases. This CDR3 is built from 15 residues. CDR3 DNA: TGTGCCAGCAGTGAATGGGCAGGGGGCGGGAAGGGCTACACCTTC. Residues: CASSEWAGGGKGYTF.

The rearrangement links TRBV7-8 to TRBJ2-6; TRBD2 matches 7 bases. Germline V gives CDR1 SGHVS, CDR2 FQNEAQ. The length of the CDR3 is 15 residues. The V segment lost 5 bases and the J segment 4 bases; nucleotides outside the gene matches: 5. CDR3: CASSRRLAGANVLTF. CDR3 nucleotides: TGTGCCAGCAGCCGACGACTAGCCGGGGCCAACGTCCTGACTTTC.

This clone was recorded a few times. The chain joins TRBV27 to TRBJ1-1, with D maybe TRBD1 (6 bases). Trimming removed 5 bases from V and 4 bases from J, with 17 bases in between. The CDR3 contains 15 residues. The germline CDR1 and CDR2 sequences are MNHEY and SMNVEV (reference sequence). The CDR3, as DNA: TGTGCCAGCAGTCCCCCCCCAGGGGTTGGCACTGAAGCTTTCTTT. Translation gives CASSPPPGVGTEAFF.

This chain joins TRBV25-1 and TRBJ2-7; 9 nucleotides line up with TRBD1. Germline CDR1 is MGHDK and CDR2 is SYGVNS. The CDR3 has 13 amino acids. V dropped 9 bases and J dropped 3; count of bases not matched to a gene: 6. The CDR3 DNA sequence: TGTGCCAGTGGGATGGGACAGGGCTACGAGCAGTACTTC. Amino acid sequence: CASGMGQGYEQYF.

This CDR3 reads CASSVGQNTEAFF. CDR3 bases: TGTGCCAGCAGCGTTGGACAGAACACTGAAGCTTTCTTT. This sequence joins TRBV5-5 and TRBJ1-1; possible D gene TRBD1, 5 bases. CDR3 length: 13 amino acids. Looked up from germline, CDR1 is SGHKS and CDR2 is YYEKEE (reference sequence). The V end lost 4 bases, the J end lost 1 base, and 8 bases lay between the germline ends.

The chain links TRBV5-1 to TRBJ1-3; tentatively, D is TRBD1 (5 bases). This CDR3 is built from 14 residues. V lost 4 bases to trimming and J lost 4 bases, with 12 bases between them. The germline gives CDR1 SGHRS, CDR2 YFSETQ. CDR3 loop: CASSPGVVGNTIYF. The DNA of the CDR3 is TGCGCCAGCAGCCCGGGGGTTGTGGGAAACACCATATATTTT.

This chain joins TRBV2 and TRBJ2-3; TRBD2 aligns across 9 bases. Trimming at V came to 7 bases and at J to 1 base, leaving 6 bases not matched to a gene. Germline CDR1 reads SNHLY; CDR2 reads FYNNEI. There are 15 residues in the CDR3. The CDR3 DNA reads TGTGCCAGCAATTTTTTAGCGGGGGGCACAGATACGCAGTATTTT. Encoded protein: CASNFLAGGTDTQYF.

This sequence joins TRBV27 and TRBJ1-1, with no clear D. The CDR3 totals 16 residues. V was shortened by 1 base and J by 3 bases, with 15 bases between the two germline ends. Germline V gene data show CDR1 as MNHEY and CDR2 as SMNVEV (reference sequence). The CDR3 reads CASSLYPAGKDTEAFF. CDR3 bases: TGTGCCAGCAGTTTATACCCGGCGGGGAAGGACACTGAAGCTTTCTTT.

This chain joins TRBV7-2 and TRBJ1-2; 10 nucleotides line up with TRBD1. Germline CDR1 is SGHTA and CDR2 is FQGNSA. J was trimmed by 1 base and V by 1 base; bases with no gene match: 3. The CDR3 totals 16 residues. This CDR3 reads CASSLERTGGNYGYTF. For the CDR3, the DNA is TGTGCCAGCAGCTTAGAACGGACAGGGGGTAACTATGGCTACACCTTC.

The chain has TRBV6-5 and TRBJ2-7, with TRBD2 matching 9 bases. Germline V gives CDR1 MNHEY, CDR2 SVGAGI. V shed 2 bases, J shed 4 bases, and the junction held 6 bases outside the gene matches. The CDR3 loop spans 15 amino acids. For the CDR3, the DNA is TGTGCCAGCAGTTACGTAGCGGGGGCGCATTACGAGCAGTACTTC. This gives the protein CASSYVAGAHYEQYF.

The chain recombines TRBV30 with TRBJ2-7; no clear D. CDR1 GTSNPN and CDR2 SVGIG come from the germline V gene (reference sequence). V dropped 1 base and J dropped 4 bases, with 11 bases sitting between them. This CDR3 is built from 13 residues. The CDR3, as DNA: TGTGCCTGGAGTGAGGCGGCCGCTTACGAGCAGTACTTC. This encodes CAWSEAAAYEQYF.

V and J are TRBV15 and TRBJ2-7, with D possibly TRBD2 on 5 matching bases. This CDR3 is built from 15 residues. Trimming took off 4 bases at V and 6 bases at J, with 19 bases between the two ends. Germline V lookup: CDR1 LNHNV, CDR2 YYDKDF (reference sequence). In nucleotides, the CDR3 is TGTGCCACCAGCACCCCTGAGGGCTACTACGCCGAGCAGTACTTC. Protein: CATSTPEGYYAEQYF.

This rearrangement joins TRBV6-1 to TRBJ1-2; D unresolved. Per germline, CDR1 MNHNS and CDR2 SASEGT. The CDR3 sequence is 12 residues long. V dropped 2 bases and J dropped 4 bases, with 5 bases sitting between them. The CDR3: CASSERVYGYTF. As DNA, the CDR3 is TGTGCCAGCAGTGAACGGGTCTATGGCTACACCTTC.

The rearrangement joins TRBV2 to TRBJ2-5, with 8 positions matching TRBD2. The CDR3 has 15 residues. From germline, CDR1 is SNHLY and CDR2 FYNNEI. The V segment lost 7 bases and the J segment 3 bases; nucleotides outside the gene matches: 10. CDR3 region: CASIHPGGREETQYF. CDR3 nucleotide sequence: TGTGCCAGCATCCACCCGGGGGGGCGCGAAGAGACCCAGTACTTC.

The rearrangement joins TRBV6-5 to TRBJ1-1; D is undetermined. Germline V gene lookup returns CDR1 MNHEY and CDR2 SVGAGI. Trimming took 2 bases from V and 0 from J, leaving 4 bases between them. CDR3 length equals 13 residues. The CDR3 loop is CASSYRVNTEAFF. The CDR3 DNA reads as TGTGCCAGCAGTTACCGGGTGAACACTGAAGCTTTCTTT.

The V gene is TRBV19, the J gene TRBJ2-6, with D maybe TRBD1 (5 bases). The CDR3 length is 18 residues. Germline V gene sequence: CDR1 LNHDA, CDR2 SQIVND (reference sequence). V lost 0 bases and J 4 bases, leaving 16 bases between the germline ends. This CDR3 is CASSIDAGWAPGANVLTF. CDR3 DNA sequence: TGTGCCAGTAGTATAGACGCAGGGTGGGCCCCCGGGGCCAACGTCCTGACTTTC.

The rearrangement links TRBV29-1 to TRBJ2-1, with 10 bases fitting TRBD2. V shed 6 bases and J 9 bases; nucleotides not matched to a gene: 8. There are 13 residues in the CDR3. Germline V gene lookup returns CDR1 SQVTM and CDR2 ANQGSEA. Here the CDR3 DNA reads TGCAGCGTATATCAGCGGGGGGGCCTTGAGCAGTTCTTC. Translation: CSVYQRGGLEQFF.